The T cell receptor (beta chain) under discussion was sequenced for a study of blood T cell repertoires in COVID-19. On the study more broadly: Sample material is recorded as cDNA or gDNA derived from T cells, B-cell-depleted T cells, or PBMCs.

Measured with immunoSEQ multiplex PCR; TCRdb has only the in-frame clones, and not every one. The data hold fewer than 80,000 clones, with around 87% observed a single time. The sequence was obtained from a man between 45 and 60 years old with acute or convalescent COVID-19. The sequenced sample was peripheral blood.

CDR3 sequence (DNA): TGTGCCAGCAGTTTCAGCACAGGGGCCTCTAATTCACCCCTCCACTTT. Translating gives CASSFSTGASNSPLHF. The chain combines TRBV27 with TRBJ1-6; 7 positions match TRBD1. The germline CDR1 and CDR2 sequences are MNHEY and SMNVEV (reference sequence). The CDR3 loop spans 16 amino acids. J lost 6 bases, V lost 3 bases, and 8 bases had no gene match.